One and the same sample provided the 21 T cell receptor beta chains below, sequenced in a study of molecular identifiers for immune sequencing clone quantification. Via MiXCR, TCRdb re-called the PCR reads, giving one row per CDR3 protein. The sample holds fewer than 10,000 distinct CDR3 sequences, approximately 20% seen once. The material sequenced was naive CD8+ T cells from blood, with Jurkat cell RNA spiked in. Subset denoted: FACS-sorted CD8+CD4-CCR7+CD45RA+ naive T cells. The receptors come from a human donor in good health. Some libraries in this study had Jurkat cell RNA spiked in.

In this sample, this clonotype is medium-sized. The rearrangement joins TRBV20-1 to TRBJ2-7, with 10 nucleotides matching TRBD2. V gave up 3 bases and J gave up 4 bases; unmatched junction bases: 6. The CDR3 has 14 amino acids. The V gene's germline CDR1 is DFQATT and CDR2 SNEGSKA (reference sequence). Written as DNA, the CDR3 is TGCAGTGCTAGGGGGACTAGCGTCTTGTACGAGCAGTACTTC. Its translation is CSARGTSVLYEQYF.

This sequence joins TRBV7-2 and TRBJ1-4; D not certain. Trimming removed 1 base at V and 8 bases at J, with 8 bases between. CDR1 and CDR2 (germline): SGHTA, FQGNSA. The CDR3 extends over 13 amino acids. The CDR3 protein is CASSLVSGEKLFF. As DNA, the CDR3 is TGTGCCAGCAGCTTAGTCTCCGGAGAAAAACTGTTTTTT.

By proportion, this clonotype is medium-sized. This chain links TRBV29-1 with TRBJ2-7, with a weak D call TRBD2 (5 bases). The ends were cut back, 5 bases at V and 6 bases at J, with 14 bases in the middle. Germline V gives CDR1 SQVTM, CDR2 ANQGSEA. The CDR3 runs to 12 residues. The CDR3: CSVLANPTEQYF. In DNA form, the CDR3 reads TGCAGCGTTCTAGCTAACCCGACCGAGCAGTACTTC.

This clonotype was observed many times. The chain carries TRBV12-3 or TRBV12-4 and TRBJ1-6; D not resolved. The V end was cut by 7 bases, the J end by 7 bases, with 26 bases between. The CDR3 loop spans 18 amino acids. The CDR3, as DNA: TGTGCCAGCACCAACTACGCCAGGCAGAACCCCATGAATTCACCCCTCCACTTT. It codes for CASTNYARQNPMNSPLHF.

By share, this clonotype counts as medium-sized. The J gene is TRBJ1-5, the V gene TRBV29-1; TRBD1 is a possible D gene (6 bases). The germline V gene encodes CDR1 SQVTM and CDR2 ANQGSEA. V was cut by 1 base and J by 0 bases, with 19 bases left in between. This CDR3 region has 18 residues. CDR3 loop: CSVEAVVSPRGSNQPQHF. The CDR3 DNA reads as TGCAGCGTTGAAGCCGTCGTATCTCCCAGGGGTAGCAATCAGCCCCAGCATTTT.

This clonotype has a count of ten or more. V and J are TRBV7-9 and TRBJ1-5; unclear D gene. V was trimmed by 4 bases and J by 3 bases, leaving 10 bases between them. Germline CDR1 is SEHNR and CDR2 is FQNEAQ (reference sequence). This CDR3 has 14 amino acids. The CDR3 loop reads CASSYDGFNQPQHF. The DNA for the CDR3 is TGTGCCAGCAGCTACGACGGGTTCAATCAGCCCCAGCATTTT.

By share of the sample, this clonotype is medium-sized. The chain carries TRBV28 and TRBJ1-5, with 9 bases aligning to TRBD1. CDR3 length: 14 amino acids. V lost 4 bases, J lost 7 bases, and 5 bases stayed unmatched. Germline CDR1 and CDR2: MDHEN and SYDVKM. CDR3 bases: TGTGCCAGCAGTTCGGGACAGGGAAGGCAGCCCCAGCATTTT. This codes for CASSSGQGRQPQHF.

Comments on this clonotype: The final CDR3 position lacks the conserved phenylalanine or tryptophan, pointing to a likely read error. The gene calls are TRBV7-9 and TRBJ2-7; 8 nucleotides match TRBD1. Germline lookup yields CDR1 SEHNR and CDR2 FQNEAQ (reference sequence). The CDR3 consists of 13 residues. CDR3 sequence reads: CASSLQGADEQYS. In DNA, the CDR3 is TGTGCTAGCAGCTTGCAGGGGGCGGACGAGCAGTACTCC.

This clonotype is categorized as medium-sized. The chain links TRBV7-9 to TRBJ2-3; 12 nucleotides match TRBD1. CDR3 length: 17 residues. Germline CDR1 and CDR2: SEHNR and FQNEAQ (reference sequence). V lost 4 bases and J lost 4; bases outside the gene matches: 9. The CDR3 DNA sequence: TGTGCCAGCAGCTCAACTGCGGGACAGGGGGCTTCAGATACGCAGTATTTT. Residues: CASSSTAGQGASDTQYF. Drawing the rest from reference TRBV7-9 and TRBJ2-3, the complete variable domain is DTGVSQNPRHKITKRGQNVTFRCDPISEHNRLYWYRQTLGQGPEFLTYFQNEAQLEKSRLLSDRFSAERPKGSFSTLEIQRTEQGDSAMYLCASSSTAGQGASDTQYFGPGTRLTVL.

This clonotype is deemed medium-sized. The chain couples TRBV2 to TRBJ1-4; D call uncertain. Trimming cost V 7 bases and J 1 base, with 7 bases left between them. The CDR3 sequence is 13 residues long. CDR1 SNHLY and CDR2 FYNNEI come from the germline V gene. For the CDR3, the DNA is TGTGCCAGCATTCCGTTAACTAATGAAAAACTGTTTTTT. Translated, it gives CASIPLTNEKLFF.

Points on this clonotype: This could be a read error, since a much larger clone is one nucleotide away. CDR3 DNA: TGTCCCAGCAGCCACCGGTCGAGGGGGGCCTCTTTTCAATTAAGCACAGATACGCAGTATTTT. It is translated as CPSSHRSRGASFQLSTDTQYF. The chain is built from TRBV3-1 and TRBJ2-3; D could derive from TRBD1 or TRBD2 (6 bases each). This CDR3 has 21 residues. Per the germline V gene, CDR1 is LGHDT and CDR2 is YNNKEL (reference sequence).

Ten or more counts support this clonotype. It may be a read error: a sequence one base away is much more abundant. J is TRBJ2-7 and V is TRBV28; D gene ambiguous. Germline-derived CDR1 and CDR2 are MDHEN and SYDVKM. Deletions cut 5 bases from V and 5 bases from J, with 16 bases between. The CDR3 covers 14 residues. In nucleotides, the CDR3 is TGTGCCAGCAGTCCCCGGGTCGCCGAGGACGAGCAGTACTTC. Translation gives CASSPRVAEDEQYF.

In its sample, this clonotype is medium-sized. For the CDR3, the DNA is TGTGCCATCAGTGAGGAAAACAGCTACGAGCAGTACTTC. Protein sequence: CAISEENSYEQYF. This sequence joins TRBV10-3 and TRBJ2-7; D is undetermined. Per the germline V gene, CDR1 is ENHRY and CDR2 is SYGVKD. Trimming left V 2 bases short and J 3 bases short, with 8 bases between. This CDR3 has 13 residues.

This clonotype has a count of ten or more. The gene calls are TRBV4-1 and TRBJ2-2; D could derive from TRBD1 or TRBD2 (5 bases each). Looked up from germline, CDR1 is MGHRA and CDR2 is YSYEKL. With 1 base removed from V and 5 bases from J, the gap between germline ends came to 14 bases. The CDR3 totals 16 residues. This chain's CDR3 is CASSQGTRWGTGELFF. CDR3 nucleotide sequence: TGCGCCAGCAGCCAAGGAACTCGATGGGGGACCGGGGAGCTGTTTTTT.

Many counts were recorded for this clonotype. The V gene is TRBV7-2, the J gene TRBJ2-1; 8 nucleotides match TRBD1. This CDR3 has 17 residues. The germline CDR1 and CDR2 sequences are SGHTA and FQGNSA. V trimming: 1 base; J trimming: 6 bases; junction bases outside the gene matches: 11. CDR3 sequence reads: CASSLGPTGVVGNEQFF. In nucleotides, the CDR3 is TGTGCCAGCAGCTTAGGACCGACAGGGGTAGTCGGCAATGAGCAGTTCTTC.

J is TRBJ1-1 and V is TRBV20-1, with no clear D. Germline loops: CDR1 DFQATT, CDR2 SNEGSKA (reference sequence). Between the trimmed V and J ends, which lost 3 bases and 0 bases, there was a span of 11 bases. The CDR3 loop spans 14 amino acids. This CDR3 reads CSARAEELNTEAFF. The CDR3 nucleotides read TGCAGTGCTAGGGCGGAGGAACTGAACACTGAAGCTTTCTTT.

In its sample, this clonotype was seen many times. The chain carries TRBV5-1 and TRBJ2-3, with D possibly being TRBD1 (5 bases). This CDR3 spans 16 amino acids. The V gene lost 4 bases and the J gene lost 0 bases, with 15 bases spanning the gap. The V gene's germline CDR1 is SGHRS and CDR2 YFSETQ. CDR3 DNA sequence: TGCGCCAGCAGCCACGCGACAGCTAGGAGCACAGATACGCAGTATTTT. Translated: CASSHATARSTDTQYF.

Turning to this clonotype: A much larger clone lies a single base off, so this may be a read error. The chain recombines TRBV29-1 with TRBJ1-2; no reliable D call. This CDR3 spans 13 amino acids. Trimming removed 7 bases at V and 5 bases at J, with 17 bases between. CDR1 SQVTM and CDR2 ANQGSEA come from the germline V gene. For the CDR3, the DNA is TGCAGCGGCTGGAACAGTGGAGGATATGGCTACACCTTC. It specifies CSGWNSGGYGYTF. The full variable domain, in which reference TRBV29-1 and TRBJ1-2 provide the parts outside the CDR3, is SAVISQKPSRDICQRGTSLTIQCQVDSQVTMMFWYRQQPGQSLTLIATANQGSEATYESGFVIDKFPISRPNLTFSTLTVSNMSPEDSSIYLCSGWNSGGYGYTFGSGTRLTVV.

The chain joins TRBV12-3 or TRBV12-4 to TRBJ2-7, with a possible D match to TRBD2 (5 bases). V shed 4 bases and J shed 3 bases, with 13 bases lying between them. CDR3 length equals 14 residues. The CDR3 DNA reads as TGTGCCAGCAGTTCTGGACTGGGAAACTACGAGCAGTACTTC. It translates to CASSSGLGNYEQYF.

This clonotype was counted at least ten times. The rearrangement links TRBV5-4 to TRBJ2-2; D gene ambiguous. The germline CDR1 and CDR2 sequences are SGHNT and YYREEE (reference sequence). The ends were cut back, 5 bases at V and 6 bases at J, with 8 bases in the middle. The CDR3 covers 12 residues. CDR3 loop: CASRNPAGELFF. CDR3 DNA: TGTGCCAGCAGAAATCCCGCCGGGGAGCTGTTTTTT. The variable domain in full, completed from reference TRBV5-4 and TRBJ2-2, reads ETGVTQSPTHLIKTRGQQVTLRCSSQSGHNTVSWYQQALGQGPQFIFQYYREEENGRGNFPPRFSGLQFPNYSSELNVNALELDDSALYLCASRNPAGELFFGEGSRLTVL.

This clonotype was counted at least ten times. The V and J genes are TRBV5-5 and TRBJ2-1, with D perhaps TRBD2 (6 bases). CDR3 length equals 13 residues. Germline V gene sequence: CDR1 SGHKS, CDR2 YYEKEE (reference sequence). Trimming stripped 2 bases from V and 12 bases from J, with 15 bases between. The CDR3 DNA reads TGTGCCAGCAGCTTTGGATCAGCGGGTGCGCAGTTCTTC. Protein: CASSFGSAGAQFF.